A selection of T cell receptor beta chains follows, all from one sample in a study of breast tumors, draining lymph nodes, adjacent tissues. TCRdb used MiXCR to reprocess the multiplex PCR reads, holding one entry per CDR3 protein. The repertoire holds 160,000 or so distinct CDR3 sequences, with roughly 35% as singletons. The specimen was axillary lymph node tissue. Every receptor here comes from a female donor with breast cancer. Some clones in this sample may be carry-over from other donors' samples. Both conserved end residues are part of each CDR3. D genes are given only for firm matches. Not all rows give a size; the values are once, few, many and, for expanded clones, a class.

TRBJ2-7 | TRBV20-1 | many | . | CSARDRSYEQYF | TGCAGTGCTAGAGATCGGTCCTACGAGCAGTACTTC
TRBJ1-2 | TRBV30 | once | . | CAWGVPTVNGYTF | TGTGCCTGGGGTGTGCCTACGGTCAATGGCTACACCTTC
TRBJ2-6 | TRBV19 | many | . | CASSIARRGAGANVLTF | TGTGCCAGTAGTATAGCGCGGAGGGGTGCTGGGGCCAACGTCCTGACTTTC
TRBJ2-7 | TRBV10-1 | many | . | CASSEGSGSYEQYF | TGCGCCAGCAGTGAGGGGTCCGGAAGCTACGAGCAGTACTTC
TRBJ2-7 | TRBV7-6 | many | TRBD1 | CASSLTRTGLDEQYF | TGTGCCAGCAGCTTAACAAGGACAGGGTTGGACGAGCAGTACTTC
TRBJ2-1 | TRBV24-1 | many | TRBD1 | CATSDFARGRGSYNEQFF | TGTGCCACCAGTGATTTCGCTAGGGGGCGAGGGTCCTACAATGAGCAGTTCTTC
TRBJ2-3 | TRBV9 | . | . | CVSSVAGRGTDTQYF | TGTGTCAGCAGCGTAGCAGGTCGAGGGACAGATACGCAGTATTTT
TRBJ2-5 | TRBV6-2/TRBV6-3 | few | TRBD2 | CASSHVGGGETQYF | TGTGCCAGCAGTCACGTCGGGGGGGGAGAGACCCAGTACTTC
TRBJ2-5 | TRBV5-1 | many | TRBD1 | CASRVKTGTGGETQYF | TGCGCCAGCAGGGTTAAAACTGGGACAGGGGGCGAGACCCAGTACTTC
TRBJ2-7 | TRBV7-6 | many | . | CASSLGGPPDEQYF | TGTGCCAGCAGCTTAGGGGGTCCTCCCGACGAGCAGTACTTC
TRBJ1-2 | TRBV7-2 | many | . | CASSLVGAGEYGYPF | TGTGCCAGCAGCTTAGTGGGGGCGGGGGAATATGGCTACCCCTTC
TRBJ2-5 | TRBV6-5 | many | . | CASSLGFAQYF | TGTGCCAGCAGCCTCGGGTTTGCCCAGTACTTC
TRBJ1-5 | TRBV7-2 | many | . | CASSLGLGRNQPQHF | TGTGCCAGCAGCTTAGGGCTGGGTCGGAATCAGCCCCAGCATTTT
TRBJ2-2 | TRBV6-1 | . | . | CASDPQTVGELLF | TGTGCCAGCGATCCCCAAACTGTCGGGGAGCTGCTTTTT
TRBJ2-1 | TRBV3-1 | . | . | CASSQGDSNSYNEQFF | TGTGCCAGCAGCCAAGGAGACAGTAACTCCTACAATGAGCAGTTCTTC
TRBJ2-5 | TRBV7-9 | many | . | CASSLIREETQYF | TGTGCCAGCAGCTTAATCCGGGAGGAGACCCAGTACTTC
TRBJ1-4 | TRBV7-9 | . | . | CASSFEAFNERLFF | TGTGCCAGCAGCTTCGAAGCCTTTAATGAAAGACTGTTTTTT
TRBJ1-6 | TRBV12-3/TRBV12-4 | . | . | CASRGLENPPLHF | TGTGCCAGTCGGGGGCTCGAAAACCCACCCCTCCACTTT
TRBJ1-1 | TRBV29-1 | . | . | CSTKGGVTEAFF | TGCAGCACCAAGGGAGGGGTGACTGAAGCTTTCTTT
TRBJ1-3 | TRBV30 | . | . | CAWSEGQTKNTIYF | TGTGCCTGGAGTGAGGGGCAGACGAAAAACACCATATATTTT
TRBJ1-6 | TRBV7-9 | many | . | CASSSTGTPNSPLHF | TGTGCCAGCAGCTCCACCGGGACGCCTAATTCACCCCTCCACTTT